The rows below give T cell receptor beta chains drawn from one sample of a study of T cell repertoires in cytomegalovirus infection. TCRdb processed the reads anew with MiXCR; each CDR3 protein has one entry. The sample consists of approximately 910,000 distinct CDR3 sequences, approximately 31% of them appearing once. Antigens of these TCRs are unknown. The material sequenced was cultured CD8+ T cells from PBMCs, taken from culture after CMV antigen stimulation. The receptors shown here come from a human donor in good health (CMV status not recorded). Some clones in this sample may be carry-over from other donors' samples. Each CDR3 is given with its conserved first and last residue. D genes are given only for firm matches. Size is omitted from some rows. Given values are once, few, many or a class for expanded clones.

cdr3_nt cdr3_aa j_call d_call clone_size v_call
TGTGCCAGCAGCGTAGTCCCAGCGGGGGTGGAGACCCAGTACTTC CASSVVPAGVETQYF TRBJ2-5 TRBD2 NA TRBV9
TGTGCCAGTAGTATCGGTAAAGTGGCCTACAATGAGCAGTTCTTC CASSIGKVAYNEQFF TRBJ2-1 NA few TRBV19
TGCAGCGTTGGCAGGGACTACACTGAAGCTTTCTTT CSVGRDYTEAFF TRBJ1-1 NA few TRBV29-1
TGTGCCAGCAGTACGAGACTAGCGGGGGGGCCGTGGGAGCAGTACTTC CASSTRLAGGPWEQYF TRBJ2-7 TRBD2 few TRBV12-3/TRBV12-4
TGTGCCAGTAGTGGGGCTAGCGGCTCCTACAATGAGCAGTTCTTC CASSGASGSYNEQFF TRBJ2-1 TRBD2 NA TRBV19
TGTGCCAGCAGCTTAGCGGCAGGGGCCAATCAGCCCCAGCATTTT CASSLAAGANQPQHF TRBJ1-5 NA NA TRBV7-6
TGTGCCAGCAGCTTATGGACAGGGACTAACTATGGCTACACCTTC CASSLWTGTNYGYTF TRBJ1-2 TRBD1 few TRBV7-2
TGTGCCAGCAGTAGCAACAGGGGAGGCTTCTATATTGAGCAGTTCTTC CASSSNRGGFYIEQFF TRBJ2-1 NA few TRBV12-3/TRBV12-4
TGTGCCAGCGCCCCCGGGTTAGCCGGGGAGCTGTTTTTT CASAPGLAGELFF TRBJ2-2 NA few TRBV12-3/TRBV12-4
TGTGCCAGCAGCCCGCCCAAGTCGGGGGGGTCCACTGAAGCTTTCTTT CASSPPKSGGSTEAFF TRBJ1-1 NA once TRBV7-6
TGTGCCAGCAGCCCGACCGCTGGACACAGTAACACCGGGGAGCTGTTTTTT CASSPTAGHSNTGELFF TRBJ2-2 NA NA TRBV7-8
TGCAGTGCTAGAGGGACTACGCCGACCCAGTACTTC CSARGTTPTQYF TRBJ2-5 NA NA TRBV20-1
TGTGCCAGCAGCCCTTGGACCGGGACAGGGGAAAAGCAGTTCTTC CASSPWTGTGEKQFF TRBJ2-1 TRBD1 few TRBV27
TGTGCCAGCAGTGGGAGACCCGTCCACATGAACACTGAAGCTTTCTTT CASSGRPVHMNTEAFF TRBJ1-1 NA few TRBV6-2/TRBV6-3
TGTGCCAGCAGTTTACATACCTCGGGGGGGGACACCGGGGAGCTGTTTTTT CASSLHTSGGDTGELFF TRBJ2-2 TRBD2 NA TRBV6-5
TGTGCCAGCAGTTACGGGGACAGGCGGAGCACAGATACGCAGTATTTT CASSYGDRRSTDTQYF TRBJ2-3 TRBD1 few TRBV6-6
TGTGCCAGCAGCAATCCGAGAGGCAGAACCTCACCCCTCCACTTT CASSNPRGRTSPLHF TRBJ1-6 NA NA TRBV27
TGTGCCAGCAGCCAAGACGTGGGGGGTGACTTGGGCTACGAGCAGTACTTC CASSQDVGGDLGYEQYF TRBJ2-7 NA NA TRBV4-2
TGTGCCAGCAGACACTTAGAGAGGGTTCCAAGCTCTGGAAACACCATATATTTT CASRHLERVPSSGNTIYF TRBJ1-3 NA many TRBV7-9
TGTGCCGGCACCCCCAGGGGCTCAGATACGCAGTATTTT CAGTPRGSDTQYF TRBJ2-3 NA NA TRBV7-9
TGTGCCAGCAAGGGGACAGGCCCGGCTGAAAAACTGTTTTTT CASKGTGPAEKLFF TRBJ1-4 TRBD1 NA TRBV2
TGTGCCAGCAGTGTCGGAAACTGGGACGTGAGCATTCAGTACTTC CASSVGNWDVSIQYF TRBJ2-4 NA many TRBV7-2
TGTGCCAGCAGCTTGAATGTGAATGAGCAGTTCTTC CASSLNVNEQFF TRBJ2-1 NA NA TRBV5-4
TGCAGTGCTGGACCGCGACGACAGTCCTATGGCTACACCTTC CSAGPRRQSYGYTF TRBJ1-2 NA NA TRBV20-1
TGTGCCAGCGACTGGGCCTGGGATACGCAGTATTTT CASDWAWDTQYF TRBJ2-3 NA many TRBV7-2
TGTGCCAGCAGGTGGGGGTTTACTAGCACAGATACGCAGTATTTT CASRWGFTSTDTQYF TRBJ2-3 NA few TRBV6-5
TGTGCCAGCAGCTTAGGGGACCCGAACACCGGGGAGCTGTTTTTT CASSLGDPNTGELFF TRBJ2-2 NA many TRBV7-9
TGTGCCAGCAGCGCCACAGGGGGCTTTTCACCCCTCCACTTT CASSATGGFSPLHF TRBJ1-6 TRBD1 few TRBV7-9
TGTGCCAGCAGTGATCCGGGAAGATACAATGAGCAGTTCTTC CASSDPGRYNEQFF TRBJ2-1 NA NA TRBV2
TGTGCCGTACGCAGGGGAGGCAAGGCCCCCTACGAGCAGTACTTC CAVRRGGKAPYEQYF TRBJ2-7 NA NA TRBV27
TGTGCCAGCAGCTTATGGGACGATCGAAGGGGGAAAGATGAGCAGTTCTTC CASSLWDDRRGKDEQFF TRBJ2-1 NA NA TRBV7-2
TGTGCCAGTAGTATTGCCGTAACTGGGGCCAACGTCCTGACTTTC CASSIAVTGANVLTF TRBJ2-6 NA few TRBV19